This TCR beta chain derives from a study of cytomegalovirus exposure and HLA in healthy donors (dated by TCRdb to the late 2010s). Regarding the research as a whole: A later analysis indicated that the 120 or so validation repertoires were generated on the platform also employed for the 666 repertoires of the first cohort. To predict cytomegalovirus infection status, the study brought together high-throughput TCR immunosequencing, statistical association of individual TCRs with disease status, and machine learning. Besides the first cohort of around 670 subjects, a separate validation cohort made up of roughly 120 different subjects was used. The study was designed to test whether signatures of past pathogen exposure could be identified by cataloging public T cell receptors. Findings and caveats that apply to the study as a whole: In vitro tests confirmed that a few of the cytomegalovirus-associated TCR beta chains recognize cytomegalovirus antigens. Most TCR sequences were seen in very few donors, while some public TCRs were found in many individuals. Of the cluster scores, roughly 95% were above 0 in a later analysis, which found that TCRs clustered in the first cohort also tended to co-occur in the 120 validation repertoires. Cytomegalovirus status was reported to be diagnosed by the classifier with high specificity and sensitivity in both the original and validation cohorts. In the study, around 160 TCR beta chains were listed as associated with cytomegalovirus. A later analysis had no HLA typing for the validation cohort, so co-occurrence there was scored across all 130 or so repertoires. The authors suggested that the approach could potentially be generalized to other disease states and immunological phenotypes.

Library generation was performed with the immunoSEQ multiplex PCR assay. From the authors' description of their analysis: A statistical classification framework was built to diagnose cytomegalovirus status from the catalog of TCR beta chain sequences. TCRdb limited this immuneACCESS table to in-frame rearrangements with V and J called. A share of clones is missing; checked studies link under half to unresolved V genes, and the rest is unexplained. That table gives V, J and clone size, and the DNA gave D and trimming. The sample contains approximately 150,000 clones, about four fifths of them found a single time. The ten largest clonotypes hold roughly 10% of the sample. Separate from the approximately 670-subject first cohort, the validation cohort of 90 to 150 subjects was the group to which the donors belonged. A few counts support this clone. Its antigen specificity is not known. No base qualities exist here, and no much larger clone lies one base off it.

The junction shows trimming of 6 bases on V and 10 bases on J, and the gene matches do not reach 9 bases of it. The CDR3 starts with the cysteine, ends with the phenylalanine, and has 14 residues. Here the CDR3 DNA is all that survives: 42 bases in frame from base 1. The CDR1 and CDR2 encoded by the germline V gene are MDHEN and SYDVKM. This receptor was taken from a man between 25 and 39 years old in good health and CMV-seropositive. The sample taken for sequencing was PBMCs. Recombination linked TRBV28 to TRBJ1-6; TRBD1 matches 7 bases in the middle. The DNA sequence follows: TGTGCCAGCAGAAAAACAGGGGAAGGATCACCCCTCCACTTT. Its protein is CASRKTGEGSPLHF.